The 14 T cell receptor beta chains below come from one sample, sequenced in a study of shared clonotypes between healthy human individuals. TCRdb keeps only in-frame clones here, not all; method: immunoSEQ multiplex PCR. This sample has approximately 1.5 million clones, with about 98.5% found just once. The sample taken for sequencing was naive CD4+ T cells sorted from blood. Subset given: CD45RA+ positively selected. The receptors shown here come from a man younger than 45 in good health.

On this clone: Other DNA sequences within the sample encode an identical CDR3. The V gene is TRBV4-3, the J gene TRBJ1-3, with D unresolved. V was trimmed by 2 bases and J by 0 bases, leaving 8 bases between them. CDR1 and CDR2 (germline): LGHNA, YSLEER. This CDR3 spans 15 amino acids. DNA of the CDR3: TGCGCCAGCAGCCAAACACTGAGCTCTGGAAACACCATATATTTT. Its protein product is CASSQTLSSGNTIYF.

The rearrangement joins TRBV12-1 to TRBJ2-7. TRBV12-1 is termed a pseudogene. The CDR3 contains 15 residues. CDR3: CASSFPARSLYEQYF. For the CDR3, the DNA is TGTGCCAGCAGCTTTCCGGCACGCTCCCTTTACGAGCAGTACTTC.

The chain joins TRBV5-1 to TRBJ2-7; D is unclear. The CDR3 contains 14 residues. From germline, CDR1 is SGHRS and CDR2 YFSETQ. The germline V and J ends were trimmed by 4 bases and 3 bases, with 14 bases remaining between them. As DNA, the CDR3 is TGCGCCAGCAGCCGAGACGGTCTCAACTACGAGCAGTACTTC. Its protein is CASSRDGLNYEQYF.

The J gene is TRBJ2-4, the V gene TRBV28; D unresolved. CDR1 and CDR2 (germline): MDHEN, SYDVKM. The CDR3 is 17 residues long. Trimming took off 7 bases at V and 1 base at J, with 20 bases between the two ends. The CDR3 region is CASTPFPAGQAKNIQYF. The DNA for the CDR3 is TGTGCCAGCACCCCCTTCCCGGCTGGGCAGGCCAAAAACATTCAGTACTTC. Full variable domain (outside the CDR3, taken from reference TRBV28 and TRBJ2-4): DVKVTQSSRYLVKRTGEKVFLECVQDMDHENMFWYRQDPGLGLRLIYFSYDVKMKEKGDIPEGYSVSREKKERFSLILESASTNQTSMYLCASTPFPAGQAKNIQYFGAGTRLSVL.

The genes are TRBV7-9 and TRBJ1-2, with unresolved D. The V gene's germline CDR1 is SEHNR and CDR2 FQNEAQ (reference sequence). The CDR3 contains 14 residues. With 1 base removed from V and 0 bases from J, the gap between germline ends came to 6 bases. The CDR3 bases are TGTGCCAGCAGCTTAGAAATAGCTAACTATGGCTACACCTTC. Protein: CASSLEIANYGYTF.

On this clone: Different DNA sequences within this sample yield the same CDR3. This chain joins TRBV5-1 and TRBJ2-3; tentatively, D is TRBD2 (7 bases). Germline CDR1 and CDR2: SGHRS and YFSETQ. CDR3 length: 15 residues. Trimming took 2 bases from V and 3 from J, leaving 13 bases between them. CDR3 DNA sequence: TGCGCCAGCAGCTTAGGGGGAGGGAGAACAGATACGCAGTATTTT. Protein sequence: CASSLGGGRTDTQYF.

The gene calls are TRBV5-6 and TRBJ2-7; perhaps TRBD1 as D (5 bases). Per germline, CDR1 SGHDT and CDR2 YYEEEE. The CDR3 sequence is 14 residues long. Trimming removed 0 bases from V and 4 bases from J, with 11 bases in between. For the CDR3, the DNA is TGTGCCAGCAGCTTGGTAAGGGGTGAATACGAGCAGTACTTC. This translates into CASSLVRGEYEQYF.

The chain couples TRBV11-2 to TRBJ2-5, with TRBD2 matching 11 bases. This CDR3 has 17 residues. Losses at the gene ends were 1 base for V and 0 bases for J; bases not matched to a gene: 4. Germline V gene lookup returns CDR1 SGHAT and CDR2 FQNNGV. The CDR3 nucleotides are TGTGCCAGCAGCTTAGTGGCTAGCGGGAGGTACCAAGAGACCCAGTACTTC. This codes for CASSLVASGRYQETQYF.

The CDR3 DNA sequence: TGTGCCAGCAGCTTGGTCCCTAATGAAAAACTGTTTTTT. Translated, it gives CASSLVPNEKLFF. The J gene is TRBJ1-4, the V gene TRBV5-5; D call uncertain. The CDR3 contains 13 residues. With 0 bases removed from V and 3 bases from J, the gap between germline ends came to 3 bases. Germline-derived CDR1 and CDR2 are SGHKS and YYEKEE (reference sequence).

This chain connects TRBV28 to TRBJ2-4; D is possibly TRBD1 (5 bases). CDR1 is MDHEN and CDR2 is SYDVKM in the germline V gene. Trimming left V 4 bases short and J 6 bases short, with 22 bases between. The CDR3 is 17 residues long. The CDR3 coding sequence is TGTGCCAGCAGTTCGACGACAGAAGGCTTCGGTAGAAACATTCAGTACTTC. This translates into CASSSTTEGFGRNIQYF.

V gene TRBV2 combines with J gene TRBJ2-5; 7 positions match TRBD1. This CDR3 is 16 amino acids long. V dropped 4 bases and J dropped 5; count of bases not matched to a gene: 13. CDR1 is SNHLY and CDR2 is FYNNEI in the germline V gene. CDR3 DNA: TGTGCCAGCAGTGGATCCGAGACAGGGATGCGGGAGACCCAGTACTTC. Protein: CASSGSETGMRETQYF.

This chain joins TRBV5-8 and TRBJ2-5, with 9 bases matching TRBD1. Germline V gene data show CDR1 as SGHTS and CDR2 as YDEGEE. The CDR3 contains 15 residues. V was clipped by 4 bases and J by 1 base; unmatched bases: 5. The CDR3 bases are TGTGCCAGCAGCCCCGGGACAGGGACCCAAGAGACCCAGTACTTC. Its protein is CASSPGTGTQETQYF.

This clone was recorded only once. This chain joins TRBV4-3 and TRBJ2-5; TRBD2 might be the D (6 bases). Germline lookup yields CDR1 LGHNA and CDR2 YSLEER. The length of the CDR3 is 16 residues. The germline V and J ends were trimmed by 1 base and 4 bases, with 16 bases remaining between them. The CDR3 spells CASSQVGTGKGETQYF. CDR3 nucleotide sequence: TGCGCCAGCAGCCAAGTCGGGACTGGCAAGGGAGAGACCCAGTACTTC.

V gene TRBV9 combines with J gene TRBJ2-7; TRBD2 aligns across 8 bases. The CDR3 runs 15 residues. Trimming cost V 2 bases and J 5 bases; bases outside gene matches: 9. Germline V gene data show CDR1 as SGDLS and CDR2 as YYNGEE. The CDR3: CASSVGSGSRHEQYF. In nucleotides, the CDR3 is TGTGCCAGCAGCGTTGGGAGCGGGAGTCGCCACGAGCAGTACTTC.